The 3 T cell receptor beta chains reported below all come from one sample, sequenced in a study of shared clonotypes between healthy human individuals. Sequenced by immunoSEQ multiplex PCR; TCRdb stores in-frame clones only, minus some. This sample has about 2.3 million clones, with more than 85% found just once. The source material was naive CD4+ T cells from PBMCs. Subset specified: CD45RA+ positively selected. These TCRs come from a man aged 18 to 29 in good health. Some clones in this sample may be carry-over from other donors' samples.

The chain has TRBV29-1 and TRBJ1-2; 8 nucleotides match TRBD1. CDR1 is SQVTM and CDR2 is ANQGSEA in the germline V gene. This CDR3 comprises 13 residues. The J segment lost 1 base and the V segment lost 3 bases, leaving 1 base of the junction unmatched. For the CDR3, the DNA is TGCAGCGTTGAGACAGGGGTTAACTATGGCTACACCTTC. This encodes CSVETGVNYGYTF.

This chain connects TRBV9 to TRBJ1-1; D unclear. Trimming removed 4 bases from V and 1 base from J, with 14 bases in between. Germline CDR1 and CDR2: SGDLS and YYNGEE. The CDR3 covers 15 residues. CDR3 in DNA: TGTGCCAGCAGCTCCGACGGATGGCGGAACACTGAAGCTTTCTTT. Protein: CASSSDGWRNTEAFF.

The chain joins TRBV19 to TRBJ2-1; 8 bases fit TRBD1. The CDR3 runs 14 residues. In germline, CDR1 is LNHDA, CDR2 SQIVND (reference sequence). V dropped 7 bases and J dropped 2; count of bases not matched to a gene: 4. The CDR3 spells CASTGQGTYNEQFF. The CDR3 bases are TGTGCCAGTACCGGACAGGGCACCTACAATGAGCAGTTCTTC.